One and the same sample provided the 22 T cell receptor beta chains below, sequenced in a study of T cell responses to AZD1222 COVID-19 vaccine. Sequencing was performed with immunoSEQ multiplex PCR; in TCRdb, only in-frame clones are kept and a portion is missing. The sample comprises about 200,000 clones, approximately 94% of which are singletons, and 3.6% rests with the top ten. Material: peripheral blood, obtained 28 days after the second dose of the MenACWY control vaccine. The receptors originated from an adult who received the MenACWY meningococcal vaccine as a control.

The CDR3 nucleotides are TGTGCCAGCAGCTTAGCGATTTCAAGGGGTGGAGGCGAAAAACTGTTTTTT. It yields the protein CASSLAISRGGGEKLFF. V and J are TRBV7-9 and TRBJ1-4; possibly TRBD1 for D (5 bases). Looked up from germline, CDR1 is SEHNR and CDR2 is FQNEAQ (reference sequence). Trimming pared 0 bases from V and 8 bases from J, leaving 19 bases between. This CDR3 comprises 17 residues. The entire variable domain, with the rest obtained from reference TRBV7-9 and TRBJ1-4, is as follows: DTGVSQNPRHKITKRGQNVTFRCDPISEHNRLYWYRQTLGQGPEFLTYFQNEAQLEKSRLLSDRFSAERPKGSFSTLEIQRTEQGDSAMYLCASSLAISRGGGEKLFFGSGTQLSVL.

This chain links TRBV19 with TRBJ2-5; D might be TRBD1 (5 bases). CDR1 and CDR2 (germline): LNHDA, SQIVND (reference sequence). The CDR3 runs to 13 residues. The V and J ends lost 5 bases and 2 bases respectively, with 9 bases between them. The CDR3 nucleotides read TGTGCCAGTAGTGTCGACAGTCAAGAGACCCAGTACTTC. Protein sequence: CASSVDSQETQYF. Full variable domain (remainder filled in from reference TRBV19 and TRBJ2-5): DGGITQSPKYLFRKEGQNVTLSCEQNLNHDAMYWYRQDPGQGLRLIYYSQIVNDFQKGDIAEGYSVSREKKESFPLTVTSAQKNPTAFYLCASSVDSQETQYFGPGTRLLVL.

The gene calls are TRBV9 and TRBJ1-1; weak D call: TRBD1 (6 bases). V gave up 3 bases and J gave up 2 bases, with 8 bases separating them. CDR1 is SGDLS, CDR2 YYNGEE, per germline. This CDR3 is built from 13 residues. This CDR3 is CASSGTANTEAFF. The DNA for the CDR3 is TGTGCCAGCAGCGGGACAGCCAACACTGAAGCTTTCTTT.

V and J are TRBV5-1 and TRBJ2-7; D is unclear. Trimming took 4 bases from V and 2 from J, leaving 16 bases between them. The CDR3 sequence is 15 residues long. The germline CDR1 and CDR2 sequences are SGHRS and YFSETQ. The CDR3 reads CASSQGPTLPYEQYF. In DNA, the CDR3 is TGCGCCAGCAGCCAAGGACCGACGCTGCCCTACGAGCAGTACTTC.

J is TRBJ2-1 and V is TRBV19; the match to TRBD2 covers 11 bases. There are 15 residues in the CDR3. The germline V gene encodes CDR1 LNHDA and CDR2 SQIVND (reference sequence). V lost 6 bases, J lost 4 bases, and 5 bases stayed unmatched. This chain's CDR3 is CASSLAGGLYNEQFF. CDR3 bases: TGTGCCAGTAGCCTAGCGGGAGGCCTTTACAATGAGCAGTTCTTC.

This chain connects TRBV19 to TRBJ1-6; D is unresolved. The CDR3 is 13 amino acids. Germline CDR1 is LNHDA and CDR2 is SQIVND (reference sequence). V lost 5 bases to trimming and J lost 5 bases, with 7 bases between them. CDR3 nucleotide sequence: TGTGCCAGTAGTCAGTTAGATAATTCACCCCTCCACTTT. Its protein is CASSQLDNSPLHF.

The chain joins TRBV5-4 to TRBJ2-3; no definite D call. V gave up 1 base and J gave up 2 bases, with 11 bases separating them. Germline V gene lookup returns CDR1 SGHNT and CDR2 YYREEE (reference sequence). The CDR3 sequence is 15 residues long. The DNA for the CDR3 is TGTGCCAGCAGCTTGAATGGCTACAACACAGATACGCAGTATTTT. This encodes CASSLNGYNTDTQYF. The full variable domain, with the rest looked up from reference TRBV5-4 and TRBJ2-3, is ETGVTQSPTHLIKTRGQQVTLRCSSQSGHNTVSWYQQALGQGPQFIFQYYREEENGRGNFPPRFSGLQFPNYSSELNVNALELDDSALYLCASSLNGYNTDTQYFGPGTRLTVL.

This clone was observed a handful of times. The chain couples TRBV4-3 to TRBJ2-2; 9 bases are shared with TRBD2. In germline, CDR1 is LGHNA, CDR2 YSLEER. CDR3 length equals 17 residues. The V segment lost 0 bases and the J segment 5 bases; nucleotides outside the gene matches: 7. The CDR3 reads CASSQDLGSGSTGELFF. The DNA for the CDR3 is TGCGCCAGCAGCCAAGATCTCGGTAGCGGGAGTACCGGGGAGCTGTTTTTT.

The chain uses TRBV2 and TRBJ1-1; D uncertain. Trimming removed 4 bases from V and 5 bases from J, with 11 bases in between. Germline V CDR1 and CDR2: SNHLY, FYNNEI. This CDR3 has 13 residues. For the CDR3, the DNA is TGTGCCAGCAGTGTAGGCAGTGGGACTGAAGCTTTCTTT. This sequence encodes CASSVGSGTEAFF.

This clone was recorded once. The chain has TRBV18 and TRBJ2-3; D remains ambiguous. CDR1 KGHSH and CDR2 LQKENI come from the germline V gene. This CDR3 is built from 12 residues. Trimming left V 2 bases short and J 1 base short, with 1 base between. This chain's CDR3 is CASSPGTDTQYF. The DNA of the CDR3 is TGTGCCAGCTCACCAGGCACAGATACGCAGTATTTT.

The chain combines TRBV11-1 with TRBJ2-3; no firm D call. The CDR3 contains 14 residues. Germline CDR1 reads SGHAT; CDR2 reads FQDESV (reference sequence). V was shortened by 4 bases and J by 2 bases, with 10 bases between the two germline ends. As DNA, the CDR3 is TGTGCCAGCAGCTCCGAAACGTTCACAGATACGCAGTATTTT. Translating gives CASSSETFTDTQYF.

The chain combines TRBV6-1 with TRBJ1-1; a possible D gene is TRBD1 (6 bases). Germline V gives CDR1 MNHNS, CDR2 SASEGT. This CDR3 comprises 13 residues. The V end was cut by 3 bases, the J end by 8 bases, with 13 bases between. The CDR3 region is CASSDYGGAEAFF. The CDR3 nucleotides read TGTGCCAGCAGTGATTATGGGGGGGCCGAAGCTTTCTTT.

The chain carries TRBV7-2 and TRBJ1-1; a possible D gene is TRBD1 (6 bases). Germline loops: CDR1 SGHTA, CDR2 FQGNSA. V lost 2 bases and J 2 bases, leaving 9 bases between the germline ends. The CDR3 consists of 14 residues. CDR3 sequence (DNA): TGTGCCAGCAGCTTATCCAGGGGTAACACTGAAGCTTTCTTT. The encoded protein is CASSLSRGNTEAFF.

The rearrangement links TRBV30 to TRBJ2-1, with a tentative D call TRBD1 (6 bases). V dropped 2 bases and J dropped 8 bases, with 13 bases sitting between them. The CDR3 has 13 residues. CDR1 and CDR2 from the germline V gene are GTSNPN and SVGIG (reference sequence). CDR3 in DNA: TGTGCCTGGAGTTCCTTACAGGGTGATGAGCAGTTCTTC. Its protein product is CAWSSLQGDEQFF.

The CDR3 here is CASSEALRVPHNEQFF. The CDR3 coding sequence is TGTGCCAGCAGTGAAGCGCTCAGGGTCCCACACAATGAGCAGTTCTTC. This sequence joins TRBV2 and TRBJ2-1; D perhaps matches TRBD1 (5 bases). The CDR3 spans 16 residues. The V end lost 0 bases, the J end lost 5 bases, and 14 bases lay between the germline ends. CDR1 is SNHLY and CDR2 is FYNNEI in the germline V gene.

Only one count was recorded for this clone. The CDR3 sequence: CASSSGGNYEQYF. CDR3 DNA: TGTGCCAGCAGTAGCGGCGGTAACTACGAGCAGTACTTC. The V call is TRBV2, the J call TRBJ2-7; a possible D gene is TRBD2 (5 bases). There are 13 residues in the CDR3. V lost 5 bases to trimming and J lost 3 bases, with 11 bases between them. The germline CDR1 and CDR2 sequences are SNHLY and FYNNEI.

This rearrangement joins TRBV7-6 to TRBJ1-2; tentative D call: TRBD1 (5 bases). The CDR3 is 16 residues long. Germline values: CDR1 SGHVS, CDR2 FNYEAQ. The V end was cut by 4 bases, the J end by 0 bases, with 15 bases between. In DNA, the CDR3 is TGTGCCAGCAGCTCGGGACGGATGAAAGCTAACTATGGCTACACCTTC. Amino acids: CASSSGRMKANYGYTF.

The genes are TRBV27 and TRBJ2-1, with 14 positions matching TRBD2. The V and J ends lost 5 bases and 13 bases, in that order; junction bases with no gene match: 10. The CDR3 totals 15 residues. From germline, CDR1 is MNHEY and CDR2 SMNVEV (reference sequence). CDR3 protein: CASSPRLAGGPAQFF. The CDR3 DNA reads TGTGCCAGCAGTCCACGACTAGCGGGAGGGCCGGCTCAGTTCTTC.

This chain uses TRBV9 with TRBJ1-3; D not certain. This CDR3 region has 15 residues. Looked up from germline, CDR1 is SGDLS and CDR2 is YYNGEE. Trimming pared 0 bases from V and 0 bases from J, leaving 7 bases between. The CDR3 DNA sequence: TGTGCCAGCAGCGTAGAGGCTAACTCTGGAAACACCATATATTTT. It is translated as CASSVEANSGNTIYF.

V usage is TRBV27 and J usage is TRBJ1-1, with 7 bases lining up with TRBD1. Germline CDR1 and CDR2: MNHEY and SMNVEV (reference sequence). This CDR3 has 14 residues. V shed 8 bases and J 5 bases; nucleotides not matched to a gene: 11. The CDR3 bases are TGTGCCAGCCGAGAGACAGGGCATGGGACTGAAGCTTTCTTT. It is translated as CASRETGHGTEAFF.

The CDR3 DNA sequence: TGTGCCAGCAGCACTAGCGACTCCTACAATGAGCAGTTCTTC. Translation gives CASSTSDSYNEQFF. V usage is TRBV7-2 and J usage is TRBJ2-1, with TRBD2 identical over 7 bases. In germline, CDR1 is SGHTA, CDR2 FQGNSA. CDR3 length: 14 amino acids. J was trimmed by 0 bases and V by 5 bases; bases with no gene match: 1.

V and J are TRBV9 and TRBJ2-5, with 8 bases that match TRBD1. This CDR3 is built from 13 residues. J gave up 5 bases and V 4 bases, and 4 bases lay outside the gene matches. From germline, CDR1 is SGDLS and CDR2 YYNGEE. CDR3: CASSPWTGETQYF. In DNA, the CDR3 is TGTGCCAGCAGCCCCTGGACAGGGGAGACCCAGTACTTC.